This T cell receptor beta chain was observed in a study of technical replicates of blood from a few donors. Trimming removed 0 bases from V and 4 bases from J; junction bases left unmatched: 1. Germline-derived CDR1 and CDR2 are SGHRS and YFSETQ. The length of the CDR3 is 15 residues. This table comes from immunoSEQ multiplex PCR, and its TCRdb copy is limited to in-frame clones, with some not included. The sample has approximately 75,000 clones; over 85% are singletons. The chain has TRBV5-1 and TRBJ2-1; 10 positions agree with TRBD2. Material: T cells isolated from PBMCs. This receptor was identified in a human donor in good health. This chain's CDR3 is CASSLEAGGYNEQFF. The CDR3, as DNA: TGCGCCAGCAGCTTGGAAGCGGGAGGGTACAATGAGCAGTTCTTC. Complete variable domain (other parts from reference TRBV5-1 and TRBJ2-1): KAGVTQTPRYLIKTRGQQVTLSCSPISGHRSVSWYQQTPGQGLQFLFEYFSETQRNKGNFPGRFSGRQFSNSRSEMNVSTLELGDSALYLCASSLEAGGYNEQFFGPGTRLTVL.